This entry lists 20 T cell receptor beta chains sequenced from one sample in a study of T cell responses to AZD1222 COVID-19 vaccine. Repertoires were generated with immunoSEQ multiplex PCR, while TCRdb's copy carries only in-frame clones and drops some. The sample lists about 140,000 clones, over 85% occurring once. Sequenced here: peripheral blood, sampled 28 days after the second AZD1222 dose. Receptors were obtained from an adult who received the AZD1222 COVID-19 vaccine.

The gene calls are TRBV14 and TRBJ2-1; D ambiguous. Germline assignment: CDR1 SGHDN and CDR2 FVKESK. Trimming pared 0 bases from V and 0 bases from J, leaving 21 bases between. CDR3 length equals 20 residues. The CDR3 here is CASSQDPLRFRLSSYNEQFF. CDR3 nucleotide sequence: TGTGCCAGCAGCCAAGATCCCCTCAGGTTTCGATTGAGCTCCTACAATGAGCAGTTCTTC.

This chain links TRBV21-1 with TRBJ2-2; the table's D gene call, TRBD2, was not cross checked with the DNA. TRBV21-1 is an annotated pseudogene. This CDR3 has 21 residues. The CDR3 region has the DNA TGTGCCAGCAGCAAAGTAGGAGAGATCCGGAGCAGGAGCGGAAGGACCGGGGAGCTGTTTTTT. Translated, it gives CASSKVGEIRSRSGRTGELFF.

The chain uses TRBV20-1 and TRBJ2-1; TRBD2 aligns across 10 bases. The CDR3 contains 15 residues. Germline values: CDR1 DFQATT, CDR2 SNEGSKA (reference sequence). V lost 3 bases and J lost 6; bases outside the gene matches: 8. The CDR3 protein is CSASDPRLAGNEQFF. The DNA of the CDR3 is TGCAGTGCTAGTGATCCCCGACTAGCGGGCAATGAGCAGTTCTTC.

The CDR3 here is CASSYSAGGFTEAFF. For the CDR3, the DNA is TGTGCCAGCAGTTACTCCGCAGGGGGCTTCACTGAAGCTTTCTTT. The chain combines TRBV6-5 with TRBJ1-1; TRBD1 aligns across 8 bases. The CDR3 runs to 15 residues. Per germline, CDR1 MNHEY and CDR2 SVGAGI. J was trimmed by 4 bases and V by 0 bases; bases with no gene match: 4.

This chain uses TRBV6-2 or TRBV6-3 with TRBJ2-7; D ambiguous. With 0 bases removed from V and 7 bases from J, the gap between germline ends came to 16 bases. This CDR3 has 15 amino acids. Germline assignment: CDR1 MNHEY and CDR2 SVGEGT. CDR3 residues: CASSYSVRRGEEQYF. The CDR3 DNA reads as TGTGCCAGCAGTTACTCTGTCCGGCGCGGAGAGGAGCAGTACTTC.

The chain combines TRBV25-1 with TRBJ1-2; tentatively, D is TRBD1 (6 bases). Trimming pared 5 bases from V and 4 bases from J, leaving 20 bases between. CDR1 and CDR2 from the germline V gene are MGHDK and SYGVNS. This CDR3 spans 16 amino acids. Here the CDR3 reads CASSQPGLGAGYGYTF. The CDR3 DNA follows: TGTGCCAGCAGTCAACCAGGATTGGGGGCTGGCTATGGCTACACCTTC.

The CDR3 nucleotides read TGTGCCAGCAGTTACAGCAGCCGGAGGTATCATGGCTACACCTTC. Translation: CASSYSSRRYHGYTF. This chain joins TRBV6-5 and TRBJ1-2; D not certain. The germline V and J ends were trimmed by 2 bases and 6 bases, with 16 bases remaining between them. This CDR3 contains 15 residues. In germline, CDR1 is MNHEY, CDR2 SVGAGI.

The chain employs TRBV4-1 and TRBJ2-7; TRBD1 matches 7 bases. V gave up 1 base and J gave up 3 bases; unmatched junction bases: 3. From germline, CDR1 is MGHRA and CDR2 YSYEKL. CDR3 length: 14 residues. CDR3 residues: CASSQAGQSYEQYF. The CDR3 DNA reads as TGCGCCAGCAGCCAAGCGGGACAGAGCTACGAGCAGTACTTC.

V gene TRBV11-2 combines with J gene TRBJ1-2; 7 bases align to TRBD1. The CDR3 consists of 18 residues. V lost 5 bases to trimming and J lost 7 bases; unmatched junction nucleotides: 22. Germline V lookup: CDR1 SGHAT, CDR2 FQNNGV. CDR3 nucleotide sequence: TGTGCCAGCAGCCGGACGCGGCGCTCCAGCGCAGGGGGTGGTGGCTACACCTTC. Protein sequence: CASSRTRRSSAGGGGYTF.

The gene calls are TRBV5-4 and TRBJ1-5, with TRBD1 as a possible D gene (6 bases). The CDR3 has 13 amino acids. Germline assignment: CDR1 SGHNT and CDR2 YYREEE (reference sequence). V shed 3 bases and J shed 6 bases, with 10 bases lying between them. The CDR3 is CASSSGVGQPQHF. CDR3 in DNA: TGTGCCAGCAGCTCAGGGGTCGGTCAGCCCCAGCATTTT.

The chain is built from TRBV27 and TRBJ2-3; D uncertain. The CDR3 consists of 15 residues. Deletions cut 4 bases from V and 4 bases from J, with 15 bases between. Germline V gene sequence: CDR1 MNHEY, CDR2 SMNVEV (reference sequence). The CDR3: CASSWDLGRPDTQYF. The CDR3 DNA reads as TGTGCCAGCAGTTGGGATCTAGGAAGGCCAGATACGCAGTATTTT.

This clone appeared a few times. The chain uses TRBV2 and TRBJ1-3, with a possible D match to TRBD1 (5 bases). This CDR3 comprises 16 residues. The germline V gene encodes CDR1 SNHLY and CDR2 FYNNEI. Trimming removed 2 bases from V and 0 bases from J, with 11 bases in between. Written as DNA, the CDR3 is TGTGCCAGCAGTGAATCCGGACAACTCTCTGGAAACACCATATATTTT. It translates to CASSESGQLSGNTIYF.

V and J are TRBV25-1 and TRBJ1-1, with a tentative D call TRBD1 (6 bases). The CDR3 is made up of 15 amino acids. Between the trimmed V and J ends, which lost 2 bases and 0 bases, there was a span of 10 bases. Germline V gives CDR1 MGHDK, CDR2 SYGVNS. For the CDR3, the DNA is TGTGCCAGCAGTGAAGGCGGGGGGCTGAACACTGAAGCTTTCTTT. It translates to CASSEGGGLNTEAFF.

The chain employs TRBV19 and TRBJ1-5; maybe TRBD1 (5 bases). V shed 5 bases and J shed 0 bases, with 8 bases lying between them. CDR1 and CDR2 (germline): LNHDA, SQIVND (reference sequence). This CDR3 has 14 residues. DNA for the CDR3: TGTGCCAGTAGTTTCGACAGTAGCAATCAGCCCCAGCATTTT. Translating it yields CASSFDSSNQPQHF.

This clone was found a few times. The genes are TRBV18 and TRBJ1-4; 9 bases agree with TRBD1. Germline V gene lookup returns CDR1 KGHSH and CDR2 LQKENI. Trimming removed 2 bases from V and 5 bases from J; junction bases left unmatched: 3. This CDR3 spans 15 amino acids. CDR3 DNA: TGTGCCAGCTCACCAGCCGGGACAGGGAATGAAAAACTGTTTTTT. Residues: CASSPAGTGNEKLFF. The entire variable domain, with the rest obtained from reference TRBV18 and TRBJ1-4, is as follows: NAGVMQNPRHLVRRRGQEARLRCSPMKGHSHVYWYRQLPEEGLKFMVYLQKENIIDESGMPKERFSAEFPKEGPSILRIQQVVRGDSAAYFCASSPAGTGNEKLFFGSGTQLSVL.

V and J are TRBV3-1 (or the pseudogene TRBV3-2) and TRBJ1-4; 9 bases map to TRBD1. The CDR3 sequence is 14 residues long. The junction had 4 bases not matched to a gene; V was cut back by 3 bases and J by 8 bases. Germline V lookup: CDR1 LGHDT, CDR2 YNNKEL (reference sequence). This CDR3 reads CASSQGQGWEKLFF. In DNA form, the CDR3 reads TGTGCCAGCAGCCAGGGACAGGGTTGGGAAAAACTGTTTTTT.

The V call is TRBV6-2 or TRBV6-3, the J call TRBJ1-2; 11 bases agree with TRBD1. Per the germline V gene, CDR1 is MNHEY and CDR2 is SVGEGT. Trimming at V came to 6 bases and at J to 4 bases, leaving 4 bases not matched to a gene. The CDR3 sequence is 14 residues long. This CDR3 reads CASSGTGGIYGYTF. CDR3 DNA: TGTGCCAGCAGCGGGACAGGGGGGATCTATGGCTACACCTTC.

This chain connects TRBV2 to TRBJ1-5; D possibly corresponds to TRBD1 (6 bases). Germline V gene data show CDR1 as SNHLY and CDR2 as FYNNEI. The V end was cut by 7 bases, the J end by 5 bases, with 12 bases between. CDR3 size: 13 residues. CDR3 bases: TGTGCCAGCACTTGGGACAATTATCAGCCCCAGCATTTT. Amino acids: CASTWDNYQPQHF.

CDR3 region: CASSPLVLNSYEQYF. CDR3 bases: TGTGCCAGCAGCCCCCTGGTTCTAAATTCCTACGAGCAGTACTTC. This rearrangement joins TRBV6-2 or TRBV6-3 to TRBJ2-7, with D uncertain. V was pared by 6 bases and J by 1 base, with 16 bases between. In germline, CDR1 is MNHEY, CDR2 SVGEGT. CDR3 length: 15 residues.

This clone was detected only once. V usage is TRBV7-6 and J usage is TRBJ2-5; TRBD1 or TRBD2 may be the D gene (5 bases each). The V gene lost 5 bases and the J gene lost 5 bases, with 24 bases spanning the gap. Germline loops: CDR1 SGHVS, CDR2 FNYEAQ. The length of the CDR3 is 17 residues. In nucleotides, the CDR3 is TGTGCCAGCAGCCCCCTCCCCCCCGCAGGGTCGGGGGAGACCCAGTACTTC. Encoded protein: CASSPLPPAGSGETQYF.